The present T cell receptor (beta chain) was sequenced within a study of cytomegalovirus exposure and HLA in healthy donors. V was cut by 6 bases and J by 0 bases, with 12 bases left in between. The CDR3 loop spans 15 amino acids. Germline-derived CDR1 and CDR2 are SGHTA and FQGNSA. Clones were read by immunoSEQ multiplex PCR, and TCRdb kept only the in-frame ones, dropping some. The sample lists about 220,000 clones, 80% to 85% occurring once. V is TRBV7-2 and J is TRBJ2-4; maybe TRBD2 (5 bases). Material for sequencing was PBMCs. The sequence was collected from a woman aged 25 to 39 in good health and CMV-seropositive. The CDR3 DNA is TGTGCCAGCAGAAATATGCGGGTAGCCAAAAACATTCAGTACTTC. It codes for CASRNMRVAKNIQYF.